The TCR beta chain under discussion was sequenced for a study of OX40 agonist ivuxolimab in advanced cancers. Some clones are missing from TCRdb's copy, which holds only in-frame ones; the method was immunoSEQ multiplex PCR. This sample yields fewer than 120,000 clones, of which approximately 89% are seen a single time; around 0.26% belongs to the top ten. V lost 5 bases, J lost 9 bases, and 17 bases lay in between. The germline CDR1 and CDR2 sequences are MNHEY and SMNVEV (reference sequence). The CDR3 runs to 15 residues. This TCR derives from an adult with an advanced solid tumor such as melanoma, head and neck, liver or kidney cancer. Sequences were derived from CD4+ or CD8+ T cells sorted from blood, sampled in a trial of the OX40 agonist ivuxolimab. This chain links TRBV27 with TRBJ1-6, with TRBD1 as a possible D gene (6 bases). CDR3 sequence reads: CASSTGGIFGSPLHF. The CDR3 DNA reads TGTGCCAGCAGTACGGGGGGCATCTTTGGTTCACCCCTCCACTTT.